The rows below give T cell receptor beta chains drawn from one sample of a study of blood T cell repertoires in COVID-19. Assay: immunoSEQ multiplex PCR; the TCRdb copy retains only in-frame clones and omits some. The table shows some 120,000 clones, with approximately 80% occurring only once. The sequenced material came from peripheral blood. The receptors derive from a man aged 35 to 55 with active or convalescent COVID-19. Each CDR3 is given with its conserved first and last residue. Each record gives: V gene, D gene, J gene, CDR3 protein, CDR3 DNA. The D gene is left open where the match is weak.

v_gene: TRBV3-1/TRBV3-2; d_gene: -; j_gene: TRBJ1-3; CDR3aa: CASSQERVLGNTIYF; CDR3nt: TGTGCCAGCAGCCAAGAACGGGTACTTGGAAACACCATATATTTT
v_gene: TRBV7-3; d_gene: -; j_gene: TRBJ1-2; CDR3aa: CASSEDSLYGYTF; CDR3nt: TGTGCCAGCAGCGAGGACAGCCTCTATGGCTACACCTTC
v_gene: TRBV19; d_gene: TRBD1; j_gene: TRBJ1-2; CDR3aa: CASSTGQGSGYTF; CDR3nt: TGTGCCAGTAGTACGGGACAGGGATCTGGCTACACCTTC
v_gene: TRBV20-1; d_gene: -; j_gene: TRBJ2-7; CDR3aa: CSARAGYEQYF; CDR3nt: TGCAGTGCTAGAGCCGGGTACGAGCAGTACTTC
v_gene: TRBV27; d_gene: -; j_gene: TRBJ2-1; CDR3aa: CASSLSLGTTFGEQFF; CDR3nt: TGTGCCAGCAGTTTATCGCTTGGGACAACTTTTGGTGAGCAGTTCTTC
v_gene: TRBV12-5; d_gene: TRBD1; j_gene: TRBJ1-2; CDR3aa: CASGLDRGLCCTF; CDR3nt: TGTGCTAGTGGTTTGGACAGGGGGCTATGCTGCACCTTC
v_gene: TRBV7-9; d_gene: TRBD2; j_gene: TRBJ2-7; CDR3aa: CASVYSGGNYEQYF; CDR3nt: TGTGCCAGCGTCTATAGCGGGGGAAACTACGAGCAGTACTTC
v_gene: TRBV28; d_gene: TRBD2; j_gene: TRBJ2-1; CDR3aa: CASSFGRSSYNEQFF; CDR3nt: TGTGCCAGCAGTTTCGGGAGGAGCTCCTACAATGAGCAGTTCTTC
v_gene: TRBV28; d_gene: TRBD1; j_gene: TRBJ2-2; CDR3aa: CATRQGEYTGELFF; CDR3nt: TGTGCCACCCGACAGGGGGAGTACACCGGGGAGCTGTTTTTT
v_gene: TRBV5-1; d_gene: TRBD2; j_gene: TRBJ2-3; CDR3aa: CASSFEREGTDTQYF; CDR3nt: TGCGCCAGCAGCTTTGAGCGGGAGGGAACAGATACGCAGTATTTT
v_gene: TRBV4-3; d_gene: -; j_gene: TRBJ2-2; CDR3aa: CASSQVQGYAGELFF; CDR3nt: TGCGCCAGCAGCCAAGTTCAGGGGTACGCCGGGGAGCTGTTTTTT
v_gene: TRBV28; d_gene: -; j_gene: TRBJ2-7; CDR3aa: CASSSQQGGSYEQYF; CDR3nt: TGTGCCAGCAGTTCCCAACAGGGAGGGTCCTACGAGCAGTACTTC
v_gene: TRBV11-1; d_gene: TRBD1; j_gene: TRBJ1-1; CDR3aa: CASSSDRAEAFF; CDR3nt: TGTGCCAGCAGCTCTGACAGGGCTGAAGCTTTCTTT